This T cell receptor beta chain originates from a study of blood T cell repertoires in COVID-19. Across the whole study: COVID-19 samples collected from the United States, Italy and Spain covered acute and convalescent phases.

Germline loops: CDR1 KGHSH, CDR2 LQKENI. Trimming left V 6 bases short and J 3 bases short, with 11 bases between. The CDR3 is made up of 13 amino acids. Repertoires were generated with immunoSEQ multiplex PCR, while TCRdb's copy carries only in-frame clones and drops some. The sample yields 100,000 to 150,000 clones, around nine tenths seen once. Sequencing used peripheral blood. This clonotype was obtained from a woman in her forties or fifties with acute or convalescent COVID-19. The chain combines TRBV18 with TRBJ1-1; D is unresolved. The CDR3 DNA follows: TGTGCCAGCTCCCCCAATTCAGACACTGAAGCTTTCTTT. It encodes CASSPNSDTEAFF.